These 23 T cell receptor beta chains were sequenced from one sample in a study of T cell repertoires in cytomegalovirus infection. TCRdb re-analysed the reads in MiXCR, keeping a single row per CDR3 protein. Of 490,000 or so distinct CDR3 sequences in the sample, approximately 10% were seen once. The specimen was PBMCs. The receptors originated from a human donor in good health (CMV status not recorded). Some clones in this sample may be carry-over from other donors' samples.

This clonotype turned up a few times. V and J are TRBV20-1 and TRBJ2-5, with D perhaps assigned TRBD1 or TRBD2 (5 bases each). Germline assignment: CDR1 DFQATT and CDR2 SNEGSKA (reference sequence). V lost 0 bases and J lost 5, with 7 bases in between. The CDR3 runs 12 residues. The CDR3 sequence is CSARDWGETQYF. In DNA, the CDR3 is TGCAGTGCTAGAGATTGGGGGGAGACCCAGTACTTC.

The rearrangement links TRBV6-1 to TRBJ1-5; 9 nucleotides line up with TRBD1. This CDR3 region has 17 residues. V gave up 6 bases and J gave up 0 bases; unmatched junction bases: 9. The germline V gene has CDR1 MNHNS and CDR2 SASEGT. The CDR3 is CASRSRDRVTSNQPQHF. CDR3 nucleotide sequence: TGTGCCAGCAGGTCACGGGACAGGGTAACTAGCAATCAGCCCCAGCATTTT.

This clonotype was observed a handful of times. The chain is built from TRBV2 and TRBJ2-7; the D gene is possibly TRBD2 (6 bases). Deletions cut 10 bases from V and 4 bases from J, with 17 bases between. CDR3 size: 13 residues. Germline V gives CDR1 SNHLY, CDR2 FYNNEI. CDR3 sequence: CATSSGGQYEQYF. CDR3 bases: TGTGCCACCTCCTCCGGGGGTCAATACGAGCAGTACTTC.

At least ten counts were recorded for this clonotype. The rearrangement joins TRBV7-2 to TRBJ2-1; 12 bases agree with TRBD2. Per the germline V gene, CDR1 is SGHTA and CDR2 is FQGNSA. With V trimmed by 5 bases and J by 4 bases, 3 bases remained unmatched. The CDR3 length is 15 residues. The CDR3 DNA reads TGTGCCAGCAGCATACTAGCGGGAGGTTACAATGAGCAGTTCTTC. Translating it yields CASSILAGGYNEQFF. The full variable domain, completed using reference TRBV7-2 and TRBJ2-1, is GAGVSQSPSNKVTEKGKDVELRCDPISGHTALYWYRQSLGQGLEFLIYFQGNSAPDKSGLPSDRFSAERTGGSVSTLTIQRTQQEDSAVYLCASSILAGGYNEQFFGPGTRLTVL.

This clonotype was seen repeatedly, ten times or more. The chain recombines TRBV7-2 with TRBJ1-6; D not certain. This CDR3 has 13 amino acids. V dropped 1 base and J dropped 9 bases, with 7 bases sitting between them. Germline assignment: CDR1 SGHTA and CDR2 FQGNSA. CDR3 sequence reads: CASSLEAISPLHF. The CDR3 DNA follows: TGTGCCAGCAGCTTAGAGGCCATTTCACCCCTCCACTTT.

Only a few counts were recorded for this clonotype. The chain carries TRBV7-9 and TRBJ2-4; D is uncertain. This CDR3 region has 13 residues. V dropped 2 bases and J dropped 5 bases, with 7 bases sitting between them. Germline V gene lookup returns CDR1 SEHNR and CDR2 FQNEAQ (reference sequence). In nucleotides, the CDR3 is TGTGCCAGCAGCTTAAGTGGACAAAACATTCAGTACTTC. It translates to CASSLSGQNIQYF. Full variable domain (remainder filled in from reference TRBV7-9 and TRBJ2-4): DTGVSQNPRHKITKRGQNVTFRCDPISEHNRLYWYRQTLGQGPEFLTYFQNEAQLEKSRLLSDRFSAERPKGSFSTLEIQRTEQGDSAMYLCASSLSGQNIQYFGAGTRLSVL.

The chain couples TRBV27 to TRBJ2-3; D not certain. The CDR3 totals 15 residues. Trimming removed 5 bases at V and 2 bases at J, with 14 bases between. In germline, CDR1 is MNHEY, CDR2 SMNVEV (reference sequence). Here the CDR3 DNA reads TGTGCCAGCAGTCTGTCGCCGGGTCACACAGATACGCAGTATTTT. Encoded protein: CASSLSPGHTDTQYF.

This clonotype showed up just a few times. V usage is TRBV2 and J usage is TRBJ2-2; D is uncertain. The CDR3 length is 15 residues. Germline V gene sequence: CDR1 SNHLY, CDR2 FYNNEI. V lost 7 bases and J 6 bases, leaving 18 bases between the germline ends. Here the CDR3 DNA reads TGTGCCAGCATTCCGTCGTTCGACGGGTCCGGGGAGCTGTTTTTT. This codes for CASIPSFDGSGELFF.

This clonotype was observed a handful of times. V is TRBV24-1 and J is TRBJ1-2, with 7 bases identical to TRBD1. The CDR3 is 12 residues long. Trimming removed 9 bases from V and 4 bases from J; junction bases left unmatched: 4. Germline CDR1 and CDR2: KGHDR and SFDVKD. The CDR3 DNA follows: TGTGCCACCGCCCGGGACAGCTATGGCTACACCTTC. It yields the protein CATARDSYGYTF.

This clonotype was seen repeatedly, ten times or more. V gene TRBV6-5 combines with J gene TRBJ1-2; 7 bases line up with TRBD1. The J segment lost 12 bases and the V segment lost 2 bases, leaving 9 bases of the junction unmatched. Germline lookup yields CDR1 MNHEY and CDR2 SVGAGI. The CDR3 consists of 13 residues. CDR3 loop: CASSYTRQGSDTF. CDR3 DNA sequence: TGTGCCAGCAGTTACACAAGACAGGGAAGCGACACCTTC.

This clonotype was seen at least ten times. In DNA form, the CDR3 reads TGTGCCAGCAGCGCTGCGGGACAGGGGTCCTACGAGCAGTACTTC. This gives the protein CASSAAGQGSYEQYF. This rearrangement joins TRBV5-6 to TRBJ2-7; TRBD1 agrees at 10 bases. The length of the CDR3 is 15 residues. J gave up 1 base and V 4 bases, and 5 bases lay outside the gene matches. Germline V lookup: CDR1 SGHDT, CDR2 YYEEEE.

This clonotype was seen repeatedly, ten times or more. The rearrangement links TRBV6-6 to TRBJ1-4; D gene uncertain. CDR1 MNHNY and CDR2 SVGAGI come from the germline V gene (reference sequence). The germline V and J ends were trimmed by 0 bases and 3 bases, with 14 bases remaining between them. This CDR3 region has 17 residues. The CDR3 loop is CASSYSKSFGANEKLFF. CDR3 bases: TGTGCCAGCAGTTACTCGAAGTCCTTTGGAGCTAATGAAAAACTGTTTTTT.

Many counts were recorded for this clonotype. V and J are TRBV5-8 and TRBJ1-5; D may be TRBD1 (6 bases). V gave up 3 bases and J gave up 5 bases, with 18 bases separating them. Germline CDR1 is SGHTS and CDR2 is YDEGEE. CDR3 length: 16 amino acids. In DNA, the CDR3 is TGTGCCAGCAGCTCCTGGACGGGGGCAGGCCATCAGCCCCAGCATTTT. Protein sequence: CASSSWTGAGHQPQHF.

The chain has TRBV2 and TRBJ2-1; D is ambiguous. Germline V gives CDR1 SNHLY, CDR2 FYNNEI. The V end lost 7 bases, the J end lost 6 bases, and 19 bases lay between the germline ends. The CDR3 is made up of 15 amino acids. The DNA for the CDR3 is TGTGCCAGCAATCCGGAGTCTATTCATCCCAATGAGCAGTTCTTC. Its translation is CASNPESIHPNEQFF.

With regard to this clonotype: Given the absence of the conserved phenylalanine or tryptophan at the CDR3 end, a read error is likely. CDR3 sequence: CASSFNEKLFL. Here the CDR3 DNA reads TGTGCCAGCAGTTTCAATGAAAAACTGTTTCTT. V gene TRBV12-3 or TRBV12-4 combines with J gene TRBJ1-4; no clear D. The CDR3 has 11 amino acids. Trimming cost V 3 bases and J 5 bases, with 1 base left between them.

This clonotype was found many times. The chain recombines TRBV10-3 with TRBJ2-6; 9 nucleotides match TRBD1. Per germline, CDR1 ENHRY and CDR2 SYGVKD. Trimming removed 6 bases from V and 1 base from J; junction bases left unmatched: 10. The CDR3 spans 18 residues. The CDR3 DNA sequence: TGTGCCATCAGCCCAGGGACAGGGCTAACTTCTGGGGCCAACGTCCTGACTTTC. Protein product: CAISPGTGLTSGANVLTF.

The gene calls are TRBV19 and TRBJ2-3; D not certain. V was cut by 5 bases and J by 3 bases, with 6 bases left in between. This CDR3 comprises 12 residues. Germline V gene data show CDR1 as LNHDA and CDR2 as SQIVND (reference sequence). CDR3 sequence: CASSSRTDTQYF. The CDR3 DNA reads TGTGCCAGTAGTTCGAGGACAGATACGCAGTATTTT.

This clonotype was recorded many times. The rearrangement uses TRBV6-1 and TRBJ1-1; D gene ambiguous. CDR1 is MNHNS and CDR2 is SASEGT in the germline V gene. This CDR3 contains 16 residues. V was pared by 6 bases and J by 1 base, with 18 bases between. The CDR3 nucleotides are TGTGCCAGCAGCCCCGGTGGGCAGAGACAGAACACTGAAGCTTTCTTT. This encodes CASSPGGQRQNTEAFF.

The rearrangement uses TRBV19 and TRBJ1-5, with D hard to call. The CDR3 spans 16 residues. The germline gives CDR1 LNHDA, CDR2 SQIVND (reference sequence). V shed 2 bases and J shed 2 bases, with 13 bases lying between them. The CDR3 coding sequence is TGTGCCAGTAGTATAAACACGCTTTTGGGCAATCAGCCCCAGCATTTT. It encodes CASSINTLLGNQPQHF.

The rearrangement joins TRBV30 to TRBJ1-1; unclear D gene. Trimming took off 1 base at V and 7 bases at J, with 13 bases between the two ends. Germline CDR1 reads GTSNPN; CDR2 reads SVGIG (reference sequence). The CDR3 covers 13 residues. This CDR3 reads CAWSGVIGHEAFF. In DNA, the CDR3 is TGTGCCTGGAGTGGGGTTATAGGCCATGAAGCTTTCTTT. The variable domain in full, with the rest retrieved from reference TRBV30 and TRBJ1-1, is SQTIHQWPATLVQPVGSPLSLECTVEGTSNPNLYWYRQAAGRGLQLLFYSVGIGQISSEVPQNLSASRPQDRQFILSSKKLLLSDSGFYLCAWSGVIGHEAFFGQGTRLTVV.

This clonotype was seen many times. J is TRBJ1-2 and V is TRBV28; 8 nucleotides align to TRBD1. The germline V gene encodes CDR1 MDHEN and CDR2 SYDVKM. V lost 5 bases, J lost 4 bases, and 6 bases stayed unmatched. The CDR3 has 14 amino acids. CDR3 bases: TGTGCCAGCAGTCCCCAGGGGGCGAGCTATGGCTACACCTTC. It translates to CASSPQGASYGYTF.

Many counts were recorded for this clonotype. The chain has TRBV12-3 or TRBV12-4 and TRBJ2-1, with D unresolved. CDR3 length equals 16 residues. Trimming removed 6 bases from V and 4 bases from J, with 19 bases in between. In DNA form, the CDR3 reads TGTGCCAGCAGCTTCCCCACACACAGTCCTTACAATGAGCAGTTCTTC. Translated, it gives CASSFPTHSPYNEQFF.

This clonotype was seen repeatedly, ten times or more. J is TRBJ1-2 and V is TRBV7-9, with TRBD1 matching over 10 bases. Germline loops: CDR1 SEHNR, CDR2 FQNEAQ (reference sequence). The CDR3 is 14 residues long. After removal of 6 bases from V and 4 bases from J, the junction contained 5 bases not matched to a gene. The CDR3 DNA reads TGTGCCAGCAGGACAGGGGGCGCTTTCTATGGCTACACCTTC. Its protein product is CASRTGGAFYGYTF.